Following are 26 T cell receptor beta chains from one sample sequenced in a study of blood T cell repertoires in COVID-19. Generated by immunoSEQ multiplex PCR, the TCRdb table keeps only in-frame clones and is missing some. Among roughly 170,000 clones listed, 79% were seen once. The specimen sequenced was peripheral blood. The receptors originated from an older woman with COVID-19, enrolled during active disease.

This clone was picked up a small number of times. The rearrangement uses TRBV7-2 and TRBJ1-1; D may be TRBD1 (6 bases). This CDR3 contains 15 residues. Looked up from germline, CDR1 is SGHTA and CDR2 is FQGNSA. Deletions cut 5 bases from V and 1 base from J, with 14 bases between. CDR3 nucleotides: TGTGCCAGCAGCCCCCGGGCAGGGGCGAACACTGAAGCTTTCTTT. Translating it yields CASSPRAGANTEAFF.

The rearrangement joins TRBV9 to TRBJ2-5; D ambiguous. CDR1 SGDLS and CDR2 YYNGEE come from the germline V gene. V lost 0 bases to trimming and J lost 5 bases, with 8 bases between them. The CDR3 is 13 residues long. The CDR3 loop reads CASSVDLVETQYF. As DNA, the CDR3 is TGTGCCAGCAGCGTAGACCTAGTGGAGACCCAGTACTTC. Full variable domain (rest looked up from reference TRBV9 and TRBJ2-5): DSGVTQTPKHLITATGQRVTLRCSPRSGDLSVYWYQQSLDQGLQFLIQYYNGEERAKGNILERFSAQQFPDLHSELNLSSLELGDSALYFCASSVDLVETQYFGPGTRLLVL.

The chain recombines TRBV6-1 with TRBJ2-2; possibly TRBD2 for D (6 bases). Germline CDR1 is MNHNS and CDR2 is SASEGT. The CDR3 is 14 residues long. V dropped 3 bases and J dropped 4 bases, with 9 bases sitting between them. CDR3 amino acids: CASSEPGVTGELFF. CDR3 in DNA: TGTGCCAGCAGTGAGCCGGGAGTCACCGGGGAGCTGTTTTTT.

The J gene is TRBJ2-5, the V gene TRBV5-1; 7 bases are shared with TRBD1. The germline V gene encodes CDR1 SGHRS and CDR2 YFSETQ. The CDR3 has 13 residues. Trimming took 0 bases from V and 4 from J; bases not matched to a gene: 0. The CDR3, as DNA: TGCGCCAGCAGCTTGGGACAGGGAGAGACCCAGTACTTC. Encoded protein: CASSLGQGETQYF.

V and J are TRBV7-2 and TRBJ2-7; perhaps TRBD2 as D (6 bases). The CDR3 consists of 16 residues. Germline CDR1 SGHTA, CDR2 FQGNSA. V was cut by 1 base and J by 2 bases, with 15 bases left in between. This CDR3 reads CASSLGRDTGTYEQYF. In nucleotides, the CDR3 is TGTGCCAGCAGCTTAGGGAGGGATACCGGAACCTACGAGCAGTACTTC.

The chain has TRBV5-1 and TRBJ2-3; a weak D match, TRBD2 (6 bases). Germline V gene sequence: CDR1 SGHRS, CDR2 YFSETQ. The CDR3 runs to 17 residues. V lost 0 bases to trimming and J lost 1 base, with 15 bases between them. The CDR3 nucleotides are TGCGCCAGCAGCTTGGAAGGGCTCGCGGGGCGCACAGATACGCAGTATTTT. It is translated as CASSLEGLAGRTDTQYF.

V usage is TRBV19 and J usage is TRBJ2-1; TRBD2 agrees at 7 bases. CDR1 and CDR2 from the germline V gene are LNHDA and SQIVND (reference sequence). The J segment lost 9 bases and the V segment lost 7 bases, leaving 6 bases of the junction unmatched. This CDR3 contains 12 residues. As DNA, the CDR3 is TGTGCCAGTACCTTGGGGAGGGGTGAGCAGTTCTTC. Amino acid sequence: CASTLGRGEQFF.

This chain's CDR3 is CASSFPRKRGAQDGTDTQYF. The CDR3, as DNA: TGTGCCAGCAGCTTCCCCAGGAAGCGGGGGGCACAGGACGGCACAGATACGCAGTATTTT. The V and J genes are TRBV21-1 and TRBJ2-3; the listed D gene, TRBD2, was not tested against the DNA. TRBV21-1 is noted as a pseudogene. The CDR3 contains 20 residues.

This rearrangement joins TRBV28 to TRBJ2-7; unclear D gene. The germline V gene encodes CDR1 MDHEN and CDR2 SYDVKM. V dropped 6 bases and J dropped 3 bases, with 9 bases sitting between them. The CDR3 loop spans 12 amino acids. CDR3 region: CASRGTSYEQYV. CDR3 DNA: TGTGCCAGCAGGGGCACAAGCTACGAGCAGTACGTC.

This chain joins TRBV6-2 or TRBV6-3 and TRBJ2-7; D is undetermined. Trimming took 1 base from V and 7 from J, leaving 14 bases between them. In germline, CDR1 is MNHEY, CDR2 SVGEGT. This CDR3 is built from 14 residues. This chain's CDR3 is CASSYLIGFEEQYF. DNA for the CDR3: TGTGCCAGCAGTTACTTGATCGGGTTTGAAGAGCAGTACTTC.

This sequence joins TRBV7-2 and TRBJ2-7; 9 nucleotides align to TRBD2. The CDR3 is 15 residues long. Germline V gene lookup returns CDR1 SGHTA and CDR2 FQGNSA. Trimming took 1 base from V and 3 from J; bases not matched to a gene: 4. The CDR3 here is CASSLVAGEGYEQYF. The CDR3 DNA reads TGTGCCAGCAGCTTAGTAGCGGGAGAGGGCTACGAGCAGTACTTC.

This chain links TRBV4-1 with TRBJ1-1; weak D call: TRBD1 (6 bases). Germline CDR1 and CDR2: MGHRA and YSYEKL. With 0 bases removed from V and 3 bases from J, the gap between germline ends came to 14 bases. The CDR3 covers 16 residues. This CDR3 is CASSQEVAGAHTEAFF. The CDR3 coding sequence is TGCGCCAGCAGCCAAGAAGTAGCAGGGGCCCACACTGAAGCTTTCTTT.

The genes are TRBV5-1 and TRBJ2-7; D might be TRBD1 (5 bases). Germline V lookup: CDR1 SGHRS, CDR2 YFSETQ. The V and J ends lost 5 bases and 3 bases respectively, with 9 bases between them. This CDR3 contains 12 residues. For the CDR3, the DNA is TGCGCCAGCAGGCCTGACAGCTACGAGCAGTACTTC. Translated, it gives CASRPDSYEQYF.

CDR3: CASSSTGWGTEAFF. The CDR3 bases are TGTGCCAGCAGTTCAACAGGGTGGGGCACTGAAGCTTTCTTT. The V and J genes are TRBV7-3 and TRBJ1-1, with D maybe TRBD1 (6 bases). The CDR3 is 14 residues long. V was trimmed by 6 bases and J by 4 bases, leaving 15 bases between them. Germline loops: CDR1 SGHTA, CDR2 FQGTGA.

J is TRBJ1-2 and V is TRBV6-1; 10 bases are shared with TRBD1. Trimming removed 3 bases from V and 4 bases from J; junction bases left unmatched: 8. Germline CDR1 reads MNHNS; CDR2 reads SASEGT. CDR3 size: 16 residues. CDR3 in DNA: TGTGCCAGCAGTGATAGGGGACAGGGGACGGTCTATGGCTACACCTTC. Protein product: CASSDRGQGTVYGYTF.

The chain links TRBV29-1 to TRBJ1-1; no clear D gene. The CDR3 spans 11 residues. The V end lost 7 bases, the J end lost 5 bases, and 11 bases lay between the germline ends. CDR1 and CDR2 from the germline V gene are SQVTM and ANQGSEA. The CDR3 region has the DNA TGCAGCGCCGCCAAAGCGACTGAAGCTTTCTTT. Amino acids: CSAAKATEAFF.

This chain joins TRBV10-2 and TRBJ1-1, with 7 bases fitting TRBD1. V lost 2 bases and J lost 4; bases outside the gene matches: 4. From germline, CDR1 is WSHSY and CDR2 SAAADI. The CDR3 has 14 amino acids. This CDR3 reads CASSELDRATEAFF. CDR3 coding DNA: TGCGCCAGCAGTGAGCTCGACAGGGCCACTGAAGCTTTCTTT.

The chain combines TRBV6-5 with TRBJ2-7; tentatively, D is TRBD2 (6 bases). This CDR3 comprises 13 residues. The V end lost 5 bases, the J end lost 5 bases, and 13 bases lay between the germline ends. Per the germline V gene, CDR1 is MNHEY and CDR2 is SVGAGI. The CDR3, as DNA: TGTGCCAGCAGTCCTCGGAGGGGCCACGAGCAGTACGTC. It specifies CASSPRRGHEQYV.

V usage is TRBV2 and J usage is TRBJ1-5; perhaps TRBD1 as D (5 bases). Germline V lookup: CDR1 SNHLY, CDR2 FYNNEI. V gave up 6 bases and J gave up 4 bases, with 16 bases separating them. This CDR3 contains 15 residues. The CDR3 is CASSVQALGNQPQHF. CDR3 sequence (DNA): TGTGCCAGCAGCGTACAGGCCCTGGGGAATCAGCCCCAGCATTTT.

The rearrangement links TRBV28 to TRBJ2-7; D perhaps matches TRBD2 (6 bases). This CDR3 comprises 13 residues. CDR1 and CDR2 from the germline V gene are MDHEN and SYDVKM. V was pared by 3 bases and J by 3 bases, with 9 bases between. This chain's CDR3 is CASSLVGGYEQYV. CDR3 DNA sequence: TGTGCCAGCAGTTTGGTGGGAGGCTACGAGCAGTACGTC.

The chain couples TRBV5-4 to TRBJ2-5; weak D call: TRBD1 (6 bases). V was shortened by 4 bases and J by 3 bases, with 16 bases between the two germline ends. The CDR3 contains 15 residues. Germline assignment: CDR1 SGHNT and CDR2 YYREEE (reference sequence). CDR3 sequence reads: CASSPAGRGKETQYF. In DNA form, the CDR3 reads TGTGCCAGCAGCCCGGCAGGCAGGGGAAAAGAGACCCAGTACTTC.

This clone has a handful of counts. The CDR3 is CASRLTSGSDEQFF. In DNA form, the CDR3 reads TGTGCCAGCAGGCTAACTAGCGGGAGTGATGAGCAGTTCTTC. The chain uses TRBV7-9 and TRBJ2-1; 11 nucleotides agree with TRBD2. CDR3 length: 14 residues. V trimming: 6 bases; J trimming: 8 bases; junction bases outside the gene matches: 6. CDR1 is SEHNR, CDR2 FQNEAQ, per germline (reference sequence).

The gene calls are TRBV28 and TRBJ1-1, with no clear D. CDR1 and CDR2 from the germline V gene are MDHEN and SYDVKM. V gave up 3 bases and J gave up 4 bases, with 18 bases separating them. The CDR3 is 16 amino acids. Written as DNA, the CDR3 is TGTGCCAGCAGTTTCGGGGTCAGTATGGGAACCACTGAAGCTTTCTTT. Its translation: CASSFGVSMGTTEAFF.

The gene calls are TRBV28 and TRBJ2-7, with 7 bases matching TRBD2. Germline V gene sequence: CDR1 MDHEN, CDR2 SYDVKM. The trim removed 3 bases at V and 3 bases at J, leaving 8 bases unmatched. The CDR3 runs to 15 residues. The CDR3, as DNA: TGTGCCAGCAGTTTCGCCGGGGGGATTAACTACGAGCAGTACTTC. Its translation is CASSFAGGINYEQYF.

This clone showed up just once. V gene TRBV6-5 combines with J gene TRBJ1-6; D unclear. The ends were cut back, 10 bases at V and 6 bases at J, with 13 bases in the middle. The CDR3 is 13 amino acids. From germline, CDR1 is MNHEY and CDR2 SVGAGI. This chain's CDR3 is CATLEGINSPLHF. The CDR3 DNA sequence: TGTGCCACCCTAGAGGGTATTAATTCACCCCTCCACTTT.

The rearrangement uses TRBV9 and TRBJ2-5, with 10 bases aligning to TRBD2. Germline loops: CDR1 SGDLS, CDR2 YYNGEE. V lost 3 bases to trimming and J lost 1 base; unmatched junction nucleotides: 6. The CDR3 contains 16 residues. CDR3 DNA sequence: TGTGCCAGCAGCGCCCTAGCGGGGGTGACCCAAGAGACCCAGTACTTC. Translated: CASSALAGVTQETQYF.